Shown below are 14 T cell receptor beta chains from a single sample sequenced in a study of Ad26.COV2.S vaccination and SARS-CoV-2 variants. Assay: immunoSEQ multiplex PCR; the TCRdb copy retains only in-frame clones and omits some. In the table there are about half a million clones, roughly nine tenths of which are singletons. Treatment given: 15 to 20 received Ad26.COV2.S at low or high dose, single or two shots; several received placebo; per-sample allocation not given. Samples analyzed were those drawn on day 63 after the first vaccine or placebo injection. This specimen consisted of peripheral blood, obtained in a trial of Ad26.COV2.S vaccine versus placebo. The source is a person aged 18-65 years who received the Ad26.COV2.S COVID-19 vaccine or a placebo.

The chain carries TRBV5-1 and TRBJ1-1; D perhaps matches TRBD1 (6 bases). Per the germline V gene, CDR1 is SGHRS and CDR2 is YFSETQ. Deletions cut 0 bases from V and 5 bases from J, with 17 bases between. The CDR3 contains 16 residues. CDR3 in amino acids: CASSLVSGIGGTEAFF. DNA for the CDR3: TGCGCCAGCAGCTTGGTTTCCGGGATAGGGGGTACTGAAGCTTTCTTT. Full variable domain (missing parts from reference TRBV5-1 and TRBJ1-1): KAGVTQTPRYLIKTRGQQVTLSCSPISGHRSVSWYQQTPGQGLQFLFEYFSETQRNKGNFPGRFSGRQFSNSRSEMNVSTLELGDSALYLCASSLVSGIGGTEAFFGQGTRLTVV.

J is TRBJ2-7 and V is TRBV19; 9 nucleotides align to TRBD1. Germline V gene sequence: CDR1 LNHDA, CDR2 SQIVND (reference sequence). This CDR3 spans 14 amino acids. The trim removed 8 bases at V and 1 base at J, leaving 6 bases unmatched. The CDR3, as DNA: TGTGCCAGTCGCCCCGGGACAGGGTCCTACGAGCAGTACTTC. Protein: CASRPGTGSYEQYF. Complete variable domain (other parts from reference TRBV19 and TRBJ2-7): DGGITQSPKYLFRKEGQNVTLSCEQNLNHDAMYWYRQDPGQGLRLIYYSQIVNDFQKGDIAEGYSVSREKKESFPLTVTSAQKNPTAFYLCASRPGTGSYEQYFGPGTRLTVT.

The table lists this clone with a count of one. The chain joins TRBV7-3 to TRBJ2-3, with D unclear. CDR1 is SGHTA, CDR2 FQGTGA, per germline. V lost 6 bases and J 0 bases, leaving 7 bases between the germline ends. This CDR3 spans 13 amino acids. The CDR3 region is CASRETSTDTQYF. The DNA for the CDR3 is TGTGCCAGCAGAGAAACTAGCACAGATACGCAGTATTTT.

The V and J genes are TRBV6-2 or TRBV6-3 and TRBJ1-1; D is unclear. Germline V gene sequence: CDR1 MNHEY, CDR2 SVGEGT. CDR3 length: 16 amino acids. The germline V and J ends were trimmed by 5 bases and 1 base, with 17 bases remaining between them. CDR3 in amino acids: CASSSGSLSGNTEAFF. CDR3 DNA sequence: TGTGCCAGCAGTAGCGGATCTTTGTCGGGGAACACTGAAGCTTTCTTT.

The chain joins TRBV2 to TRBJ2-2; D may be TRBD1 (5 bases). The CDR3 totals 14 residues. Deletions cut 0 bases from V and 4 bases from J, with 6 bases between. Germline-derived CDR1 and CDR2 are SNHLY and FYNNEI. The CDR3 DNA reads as TGTGCCAGCAGTGAAGCAGGGGCCACCGGGGAGCTGTTTTTT. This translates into CASSEAGATGELFF.

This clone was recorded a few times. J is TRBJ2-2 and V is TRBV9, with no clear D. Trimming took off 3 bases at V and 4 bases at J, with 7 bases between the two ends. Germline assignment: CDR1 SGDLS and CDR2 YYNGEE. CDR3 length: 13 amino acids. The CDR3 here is CASSASITGELFF. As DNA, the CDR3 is TGTGCCAGCAGCGCCAGTATCACCGGGGAGCTGTTTTTT.

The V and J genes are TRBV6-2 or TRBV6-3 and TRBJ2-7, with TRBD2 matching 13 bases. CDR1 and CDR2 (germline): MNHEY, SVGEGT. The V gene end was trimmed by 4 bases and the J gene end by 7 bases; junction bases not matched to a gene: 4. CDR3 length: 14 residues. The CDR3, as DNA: TGTGCCAGCAGTTGGACTAGCGGGGGCCAGGAGCAGTACTTC. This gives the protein CASSWTSGGQEQYF.

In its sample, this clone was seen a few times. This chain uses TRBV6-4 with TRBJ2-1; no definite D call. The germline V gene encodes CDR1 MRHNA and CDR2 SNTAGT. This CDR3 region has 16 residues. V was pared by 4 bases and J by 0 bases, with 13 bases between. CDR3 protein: CASSVLALSSYNEQFF. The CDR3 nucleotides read TGTGCCAGCAGTGTTCTGGCGTTGAGCTCCTACAATGAGCAGTTCTTC.

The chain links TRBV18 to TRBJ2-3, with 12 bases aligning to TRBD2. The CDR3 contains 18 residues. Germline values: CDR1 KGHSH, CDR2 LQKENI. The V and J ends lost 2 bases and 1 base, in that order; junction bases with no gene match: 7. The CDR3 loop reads CASSPGPSGRAGTDTQYF. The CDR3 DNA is TGTGCCAGCTCACCAGGTCCTAGCGGGAGGGCCGGCACAGATACGCAGTATTTT. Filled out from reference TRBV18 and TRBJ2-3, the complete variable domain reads NAGVMQNPRHLVRRRGQEARLRCSPMKGHSHVYWYRQLPEEGLKFMVYLQKENIIDESGMPKERFSAEFPKEGPSILRIQQVVRGDSAAYFCASSPGPSGRAGTDTQYFGPGTRLTVL.

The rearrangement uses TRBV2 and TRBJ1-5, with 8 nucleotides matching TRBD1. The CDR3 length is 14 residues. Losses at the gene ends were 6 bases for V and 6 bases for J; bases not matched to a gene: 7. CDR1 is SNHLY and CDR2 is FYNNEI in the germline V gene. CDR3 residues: CASRRTTGGQPQHF. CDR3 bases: TGTGCCAGCAGACGAACTACAGGGGGTCAGCCCCAGCATTTT. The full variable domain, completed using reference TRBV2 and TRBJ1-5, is EPEVTQTPSHQVTQMGQEVILRCVPISNHLYFYWYRQILGQKVEFLVSFYNNEISEKSEIFDDQFSVERPDGSNFTLKIRSTKLEDSAMYFCASRRTTGGQPQHFGDGTRLSIL.

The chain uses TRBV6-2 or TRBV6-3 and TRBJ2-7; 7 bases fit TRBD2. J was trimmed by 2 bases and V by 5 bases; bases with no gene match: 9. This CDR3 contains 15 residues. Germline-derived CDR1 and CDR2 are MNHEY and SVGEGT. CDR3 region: CASSATPGLPYEQYF. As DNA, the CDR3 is TGTGCCAGCAGTGCCACCCCGGGACTACCCTACGAGCAGTACTTC.

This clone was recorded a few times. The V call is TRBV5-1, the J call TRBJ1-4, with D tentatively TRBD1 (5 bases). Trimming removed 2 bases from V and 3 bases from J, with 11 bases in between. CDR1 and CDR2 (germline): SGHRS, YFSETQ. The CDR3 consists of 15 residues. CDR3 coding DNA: TGCGCCAGCAGCTTAAAGGGGTTCCCTAATGAAAAACTGTTTTTT. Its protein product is CASSLKGFPNEKLFF.

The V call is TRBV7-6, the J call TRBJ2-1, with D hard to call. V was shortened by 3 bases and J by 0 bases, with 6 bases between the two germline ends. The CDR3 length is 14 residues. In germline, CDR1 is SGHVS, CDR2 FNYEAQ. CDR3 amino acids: CASSFQPSYNEQFF. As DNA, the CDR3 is TGTGCCAGCAGCTTCCAGCCCTCCTACAATGAGCAGTTCTTC. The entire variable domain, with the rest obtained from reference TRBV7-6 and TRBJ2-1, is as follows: GAGVSQSPRYKVTKRGQDVALRCDPISGHVSLYWYRQALGQGPEFLTYFNYEAQQDKSGLPNDRFSAERPEGSISTLTIQRTEQRDSAMYRCASSFQPSYNEQFFGPGTRLTVL.

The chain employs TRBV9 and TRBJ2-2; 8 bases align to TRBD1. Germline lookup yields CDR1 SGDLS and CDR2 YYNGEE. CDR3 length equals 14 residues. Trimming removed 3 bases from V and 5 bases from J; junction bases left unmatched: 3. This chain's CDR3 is CASSGQGWTGELFF. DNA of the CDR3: TGTGCCAGCAGCGGACAGGGGTGGACCGGGGAGCTGTTTTTT.